Following are 31 T cell receptor beta chains from one sample sequenced in a study of blood T cells in healthy people across ages. It was with a sample-barcoded 5' primer and a J-beta primer mix that a second PCR of about 7 to 12 cycles was run. TCRdb ran MiXCR on the 5' RACE reads and lists one entry per CDR3 protein. The sample consists of roughly 830,000 distinct CDR3 sequences, approximately 65% of them appearing once. The sample comprised blood. Every receptor here comes from a man aged 25-40 years in good health.

This clonotype turned up a few times. This chain links TRBV7-2 with TRBJ2-5, with TRBD1 as a possible D gene (5 bases). The germline gives CDR1 SGHTA, CDR2 FQGNSA. The CDR3 totals 16 residues. V gave up 3 bases and J gave up 5 bases, with 19 bases separating them. The CDR3, as DNA: TGTGCCAGCAGCTTCAGTGAGAGCTCAGGGTTGGAGACCCAGTACTTC. It encodes CASSFSESSGLETQYF.

The CDR3 here is CASSLGWGKNIQYF. Written as DNA, the CDR3 is TGTGCCAGCAGCTTAGGATGGGGCAAAAACATTCAGTACTTC. The chain couples TRBV7-2 to TRBJ2-4; D is uncertain. V was pared by 1 base and J by 3 bases, with 7 bases between. This CDR3 has 14 residues. Germline V gene lookup returns CDR1 SGHTA and CDR2 FQGNSA.

V is TRBV25-1 and J is TRBJ2-5; D assignment may be TRBD1 or TRBD2 (5 bases each). CDR3 length: 18 amino acids. In germline, CDR1 is MGHDK, CDR2 SYGVNS. The ends were cut back, 0 bases at V and 11 bases at J, with 28 bases in the middle. CDR3 loop: CASSEYGLGQGDDNEQYF. In DNA, the CDR3 is TGTGCCAGCAGTGAATACGGCCTGGGGCAGGGAGACGACAATGAGCAGTACTTC.

This sequence joins TRBV11-2 and TRBJ2-3, with 10 bases lining up with TRBD1. The CDR3 extends over 16 amino acids. Germline V gene data show CDR1 as SGHAT and CDR2 as FQNNGV. Losses at the gene ends were 5 bases for V and 3 bases for J; bases not matched to a gene: 8. CDR3 protein: CASSPGDRGITDTQYF. The CDR3 DNA follows: TGTGCCAGCAGCCCCGGGGACAGGGGAATAACAGATACGCAGTATTTT.

The chain recombines TRBV29-1 with TRBJ2-7, with D maybe TRBD2 (6 bases). This CDR3 comprises 12 residues. Trimming left V 4 bases short and J 2 bases short, with 9 bases between. Germline CDR1 is SQVTM and CDR2 is ANQGSEA. CDR3 amino acids: CSVVSGAYEQYF. The CDR3 DNA reads as TGCAGCGTTGTTTCGGGGGCCTACGAGCAGTACTTC.

The gene calls are TRBV28 and TRBJ2-7; no reliable D call. This CDR3 region has 12 residues. The V end was cut by 2 bases, the J end by 5 bases, with 7 bases between. Germline CDR1 is MDHEN and CDR2 is SYDVKM. This chain's CDR3 is CASSLVEDEQYF. In nucleotides, the CDR3 is TGTGCCAGCAGTTTAGTAGAGGACGAGCAGTACTTC.

The J gene is TRBJ2-3, the V gene TRBV5-1; D unresolved. CDR1 SGHRS and CDR2 YFSETQ come from the germline V gene. This CDR3 is 14 amino acids long. V lost 2 bases to trimming and J lost 4 bases, with 11 bases between them. DNA for the CDR3: TGCGCCAGCAGCTTCACGGCGTGGGCAGATACGCAGTATTTT. Its protein product is CASSFTAWADTQYF. The variable domain in full, completed from reference TRBV5-1 and TRBJ2-3, reads KAGVTQTPRYLIKTRGQQVTLSCSPISGHRSVSWYQQTPGQGLQFLFEYFSETQRNKGNFPGRFSGRQFSNSRSEMNVSTLELGDSALYLCASSFTAWADTQYFGPGTRLTVL.

The chain joins TRBV15 to TRBJ2-1; 8 nucleotides align to TRBD1. Trimming removed 2 bases from V and 10 bases from J; junction bases left unmatched: 16. Germline loops: CDR1 LNHNV, CDR2 YYDKDF (reference sequence). The CDR3 extends over 17 amino acids. CDR3 loop: CATSRWTGSGAFGEQFF. CDR3 coding DNA: TGTGCCACCAGCAGATGGACAGGGTCGGGAGCCTTCGGAGAGCAGTTCTTC.

The chain combines TRBV20-1 with TRBJ2-4, with TRBD2 matching over 7 bases. The J call is doubtful: the DNA matches TRBJ2-5 better. Germline CDR1 DFQATT, CDR2 SNEGSKA (reference sequence). CDR3 size: 14 residues. CDR3 loop: CSAQQRGSQETQYF. CDR3 nucleotide sequence: TGCAGTGCCCAGCAGCGGGGATCCCAAGAGACCCAGTACTTC.

The chain has TRBV28 and TRBJ2-7; a weak D match, TRBD1 (6 bases). This CDR3 spans 14 amino acids. Germline CDR1 reads MDHEN; CDR2 reads SYDVKM. V was clipped by 5 bases and J by 3 bases, with 14 bases between them. The CDR3 loop is CASSVGTRNYEQYF. The CDR3 nucleotides are TGTGCCAGCAGTGTAGGGACACGGAACTACGAGCAGTACTTC.

The chain combines TRBV20-1 with TRBJ1-2, with 8 bases matching TRBD1. The CDR3 is made up of 14 amino acids. The trim removed 3 bases at V and 8 bases at J, leaving 11 bases unmatched. The germline V gene has CDR1 DFQATT and CDR2 SNEGSKA (reference sequence). CDR3 DNA sequence: TGCAGTGCTAGGCCGCCAGGGGGCGCCCGGGGCTACACCTTC. It encodes CSARPPGGARGYTF.

This clonotype was seen many times. The chain links TRBV29-1 to TRBJ2-3; the D gene is possibly TRBD2 (6 bases). CDR1 is SQVTM and CDR2 is ANQGSEA in the germline V gene. The CDR3 contains 14 residues. Trimming left V 4 bases short and J 1 base short, with 12 bases between. CDR3 amino acids: CSVAGEAGTDTQYF. The CDR3 DNA sequence: TGCAGCGTTGCGGGGGAGGCGGGCACAGATACGCAGTATTTT.

In the case of this clonotype: The junction departs from the called germline gene at one end, perhaps through a read error. The chain recombines TRBV7-2 with TRBJ1-1, with a weak D call TRBD1 (6 bases). CDR3 length equals 15 residues. Germline CDR1 and CDR2: SGHTA and FQGNSA. The CDR3 DNA sequence: TGTGCTAGCAGCCTAGCGACAGGCGGAGTCACTGAAGCTTTCTTT. Amino acids: CASSLATGGVTEAFF.

This chain links TRBV6-2 or TRBV6-3 with TRBJ1-5; possible D gene TRBD1, 6 bases. V lost 5 bases to trimming and J lost 5 bases, with 10 bases between them. The CDR3 spans 13 residues. From germline, CDR1 is MNHEY and CDR2 SVGEGT. The CDR3 loop is CASSQGPYQPQHF. The DNA for the CDR3 is TGTGCCAGCAGTCAGGGGCCTTATCAGCCCCAGCATTTT.

On this clonotype itself: Germline and junction disagree at one end, which may indicate a read error. The V gene is TRBV5-6, the J gene TRBJ1-2; perhaps TRBD1 as D (6 bases). In germline, CDR1 is SGHDT, CDR2 YYEEEE. This CDR3 contains 13 residues. The CDR3 DNA reads TGTGCCAGCAGCTGGGGGCAGATCCATGGCCACACCTTC. This encodes CASSWGQIHGHTF.

This clonotype was observed a few times. The V gene is TRBV3-1, the J gene TRBJ1-1; D gene uncertain. The germline CDR1 and CDR2 sequences are LGHDT and YNNKEL (reference sequence). V was clipped by 4 bases and J by 3 bases, with 15 bases between them. This CDR3 has 15 amino acids. The CDR3 coding sequence is TGTGCCAGCAGCCCGAGTAATCTGGGAGACACTGAAGCTTTCTTT. Translating it yields CASSPSNLGDTEAFF.

This chain uses TRBV3-1 with TRBJ2-1, with TRBD2 identical over 7 bases. Per germline, CDR1 LGHDT and CDR2 YNNKEL (reference sequence). Germline trimming cut 6 bases from V and 10 bases from J; bases unmatched to any gene: 15. The CDR3 runs 15 residues. In DNA, the CDR3 is TGTGCCAGCAGTCCAACTATGGACGGGGACTACGAGCAGTTCTTC. This codes for CASSPTMDGDYEQFF.

The genes are TRBV20-1 and TRBJ1-5, with D maybe TRBD1 (5 bases). The CDR3 runs to 13 residues. Germline V gene lookup returns CDR1 DFQATT and CDR2 SNEGSKA (reference sequence). V lost 3 bases and J 3 bases, leaving 9 bases between the germline ends. CDR3 coding DNA: TGCAGTGCTAGCAGGGAGGTCAATCAGCCCCAGCATTTT. Encoded protein: CSASREVNQPQHF.

This clonotype was seen only once. The chain carries TRBV25-1 and TRBJ2-3; D might be TRBD1 or TRBD2, each matching 5 bases. Germline V CDR1 and CDR2: MGHDK, SYGVNS. The CDR3 runs 19 residues. V was trimmed by 3 bases and J by 0 bases, leaving 22 bases between them. This chain's CDR3 is CASSELNGSGTSSTDTQYF. Written as DNA, the CDR3 is TGTGCCAGCAGTGAGCTCAATGGATCCGGGACCTCGAGCACAGATACGCAGTATTTT.

The CDR3 DNA follows: TGTGCCAGCAGTCTGGGGTTCTCCTTTGGCTACACCTTC. It specifies CASSLGFSFGYTF. The V and J genes are TRBV6-5 and TRBJ1-2; D is ambiguous. The CDR3 length is 13 residues. In germline, CDR1 is MNHEY, CDR2 SVGAGI. Trimming removed 5 bases from V and 7 bases from J, with 14 bases in between.

Many counts were recorded for this clonotype. This rearrangement joins TRBV5-1 to TRBJ2-1; 7 bases map to TRBD2. The CDR3 has 15 residues. CDR1 and CDR2 from the germline V gene are SGHRS and YFSETQ. V lost 1 base to trimming and J lost 4 bases; unmatched junction nucleotides: 5. Written as DNA, the CDR3 is TGCGCCAGCAGCTTGATCGGGGAGGGGTACAATGAGCAGTTCTTC. Translation: CASSLIGEGYNEQFF.

The V call is TRBV9, the J call TRBJ2-7; TRBD1 aligns across 9 bases. The CDR3 runs to 16 residues. Germline CDR1 SGDLS, CDR2 YYNGEE. V trimming: 1 base; J trimming: 4 bases; junction bases outside the gene matches: 9. The CDR3 DNA follows: TGTGCCAGCAGCGTATCCCCCGGGACAGGGAAATACGAGCAGTACTTC. Translating it yields CASSVSPGTGKYEQYF.

This clonotype was observed a single time. The chain uses TRBV7-9 and TRBJ2-3; D not resolved. Germline V CDR1 and CDR2: SEHNR, FQNEAQ (reference sequence). The CDR3 spans 14 residues. Trimming shortened V by 5 bases and J by 6 bases, and 15 bases separated the two germline ends. CDR3 protein: CASSQDGSRDTQYF. For the CDR3, the DNA is TGTGCCAGCAGCCAAGACGGAAGTAGGGATACGCAGTATTTT.

The chain recombines TRBV20-1 with TRBJ1-2; TRBD1 agrees at 8 bases. V lost 1 base, J lost 2 bases, and 15 bases stayed unmatched. Germline CDR1 reads DFQATT; CDR2 reads SNEGSKA (reference sequence). This CDR3 spans 18 amino acids. Here the CDR3 DNA reads TGCAGTGCTAGAGGACTTCGAACCTTCAGGGGGCGCAACTATGGCTACACCTTC. This codes for CSARGLRTFRGRNYGYTF.

The chain is built from TRBV13 and TRBJ1-2, with D possibly matching TRBD1 (6 bases). Germline V gives CDR1 PRHDT, CDR2 FYEKMQ (reference sequence). This CDR3 is built from 16 residues. Trimming took 0 bases from V and 8 from J, leaving 19 bases between them. DNA of the CDR3: TGTGCCAGCAGCTTAGGCAGGGGCAGCCATGCGACCGGCTACACCTTC. Protein sequence: CASSLGRGSHATGYTF.

The CDR3 loop reads CASSQEVRANEQFF. CDR3 DNA sequence: TGCGCCAGCAGCCAAGAAGTCAGGGCCAATGAGCAGTTCTTC. V usage is TRBV4-1 and J usage is TRBJ2-1, with D possibly TRBD1 on 5 matching bases. Trimming removed 0 bases from V and 6 bases from J, with 9 bases in between. CDR3 length equals 14 residues. Germline CDR1 is MGHRA and CDR2 is YSYEKL.

V and J are TRBV25-1 and TRBJ2-5; D is unresolved. The J call may be wrong; the DNA end is better matched by TRBJ2-7. This CDR3 spans 13 amino acids. CDR1 and CDR2 from the germline V gene are MGHDK and SYGVNS. The CDR3 protein is CASSTPVLAEQYF. CDR3 sequence (DNA): TGTGCCAGCAGTACCCCCGTCTTGGCCGAGCAGTACTTC.

This clonotype showed up just a few times. The chain couples TRBV12-3 or TRBV12-4 to TRBJ2-7; a weak D match, TRBD1 (5 bases). Trimming took off 5 bases at V and 3 bases at J, with 17 bases between the two ends. CDR3 length: 15 amino acids. DNA for the CDR3: TGTGCCAGCAGTCCAGATAGACAGTATAACTACGAGCAGTACTTC. Translated: CASSPDRQYNYEQYF.

This chain joins TRBV18 and TRBJ2-3, with TRBD1 as a possible D gene (5 bases). The CDR3 totals 16 residues. Trimming removed 0 bases from V and 2 bases from J, with 12 bases in between. Germline loops: CDR1 KGHSH, CDR2 LQKENI. CDR3 coding DNA: TGTGCCAGCTCACCACCGTTGGGGCTACTCACAGATACGCAGTATTTT. This sequence encodes CASSPPLGLLTDTQYF.

The V call is TRBV3-1, the J call TRBJ2-1; D is possibly TRBD2 (5 bases). Germline V CDR1 and CDR2: LGHDT, YNNKEL (reference sequence). The CDR3 is 16 amino acids. The V and J ends lost 0 bases and 7 bases respectively, with 16 bases between them. In DNA, the CDR3 is TGTGCCAGCAGCCAAGATCCCCCAGCAACGGGAAATGAGCAGTTCTTC. As protein: CASSQDPPATGNEQFF.

This rearrangement joins TRBV7-2 to TRBJ2-1; TRBD2 matches at 8 bases. CDR3 length: 16 residues. Trimming cost V 1 base and J 2 bases; bases outside gene matches: 4. Per the germline V gene, CDR1 is SGHTA and CDR2 is FQGNSA. The CDR3 is CASSLEGLVAYNEQFF. CDR3 coding DNA: TGTGCCAGCAGCTTAGAGGGACTAGTCGCCTACAATGAGCAGTTCTTC.